The 9 T cell receptor beta chains reported below all come from one sample, sequenced in a study of control samples from healthy donors and cancer patients. Here immunoSEQ multiplex PCR was the method, and the copy in TCRdb shows in-frame clones only, minus some. This table holds roughly 170,000 clones, roughly 93% found once. Source material: blood. The receptors originated from a man in his late teens or twenties in good health.

This sequence joins TRBV30 and TRBJ2-1, with D maybe TRBD2 (6 bases). The V end was cut by 4 bases, the J end by 6 bases, with 13 bases between. This CDR3 has 13 amino acids. The germline V gene encodes CDR1 GTSNPN and CDR2 SVGIG (reference sequence). The CDR3 nucleotides read TGTGCCTGGATGGGGGGATATTTCAATGAGCAGTTCTTC. Amino acid sequence: CAWMGGYFNEQFF. The full variable domain, rest sourced from reference TRBV30 and TRBJ2-1, is SQTIHQWPATLVQPVGSPLSLECTVEGTSNPNLYWYRQAAGRGLQLLFYSVGIGQISSEVPQNLSASRPQDRQFILSSKKLLLSDSGFYLCAWMGGYFNEQFFGPGTRLTVL.

The chain joins TRBV24-1 to TRBJ2-2; TRBD2 agrees at 8 bases. The CDR3 is 15 residues long. V trimming: 11 bases; J trimming: 8 bases; junction bases outside the gene matches: 15. Germline CDR1 KGHDR, CDR2 SFDVKD. In nucleotides, the CDR3 is TGTGCCAAACACATAGCGGGACCAAACCTGGGGGAGCTGTTTTTT. The encoded protein is CAKHIAGPNLGELFF.

The rearrangement uses TRBV5-1 and TRBJ2-6; TRBD1 aligns across 7 bases. V was pared by 0 bases and J by 2 bases, with 8 bases of the junction left unmatched. The CDR3 has 18 residues. Germline assignment: CDR1 SGHRS and CDR2 YFSETQ. CDR3 residues: CASSLVIKGATGANVLTF. CDR3 DNA sequence: TGCGCCAGCAGCTTGGTAATTAAGGGGGCAACTGGGGCCAACGTCCTGACTTTC. The variable domain in full, completed from reference TRBV5-1 and TRBJ2-6, reads KAGVTQTPRYLIKTRGQQVTLSCSPISGHRSVSWYQQTPGQGLQFLFEYFSETQRNKGNFPGRFSGRQFSNSRSEMNVSTLELGDSALYLCASSLVIKGATGANVLTFGAGSRLTVL.

The gene calls are TRBV19 and TRBJ1-5; D call uncertain. Looked up from germline, CDR1 is LNHDA and CDR2 is SQIVND (reference sequence). The ends were cut back, 6 bases at V and 0 bases at J, with 9 bases in the middle. The CDR3 sequence is 14 residues long. CDR3 amino acids: CASSSHLSNQPQHF. The CDR3 DNA follows: TGTGCCAGTAGCTCCCATCTTAGCAATCAGCCCCAGCATTTT.

CDR3 sequence: CATSETGFGYTF. CDR3 bases: TGTGCCACCAGTGAAACAGGGTTTGGCTACACCTTC. J is TRBJ1-2 and V is TRBV24-1; maybe TRBD1 (6 bases). Trimming removed 4 bases from V and 7 bases from J, with 9 bases in between. The CDR3 is made up of 12 amino acids. CDR1 and CDR2 from the germline V gene are KGHDR and SFDVKD.

The CDR3 loop reads CASSLPLSTQYF. CDR3 nucleotide sequence: TGTGCCAGCAGCCTGCCTTTATCGACCCAGTACTTC. The chain uses TRBV7-8 and TRBJ2-5; D is unresolved. Germline values: CDR1 SGHVS, CDR2 FQNEAQ. This CDR3 contains 12 residues. The V end was cut by 5 bases, the J end by 7 bases, with 11 bases between.

The rearrangement uses TRBV12-3 or TRBV12-4 and TRBJ2-2, with unresolved D. This CDR3 comprises 13 residues. V was cut by 5 bases and J by 4 bases, with 8 bases left in between. The CDR3 region is CASSPSRTGELFF. As DNA, the CDR3 is TGTGCCAGCAGTCCATCGCGCACCGGGGAGCTGTTTTTT.

This clone has only one observation. This chain joins TRBV5-1 and TRBJ2-1; 8 nucleotides align to TRBD2. The CDR3 extends over 14 amino acids. Trimming cost V 2 bases and J 8 bases; bases outside gene matches: 6. The germline V gene encodes CDR1 SGHRS and CDR2 YFSETQ. The CDR3 is CASSFSGGRDEQFF. In nucleotides, the CDR3 is TGCGCCAGCAGCTTCAGCGGGGGCAGGGATGAGCAGTTCTTC.

The CDR3 bases are TGTGCCAGCAGTTACACCCGAGAGGGGAGCGAGCAGTACTTC. Its protein is CASSYTREGSEQYF. The V gene is TRBV6-5, the J gene TRBJ2-7; D is possibly TRBD1 or TRBD2 (5 bases each). V was cut by 2 bases and J by 6 bases, with 14 bases left in between. CDR3 size: 14 residues. Germline loops: CDR1 MNHEY, CDR2 SVGAGI.